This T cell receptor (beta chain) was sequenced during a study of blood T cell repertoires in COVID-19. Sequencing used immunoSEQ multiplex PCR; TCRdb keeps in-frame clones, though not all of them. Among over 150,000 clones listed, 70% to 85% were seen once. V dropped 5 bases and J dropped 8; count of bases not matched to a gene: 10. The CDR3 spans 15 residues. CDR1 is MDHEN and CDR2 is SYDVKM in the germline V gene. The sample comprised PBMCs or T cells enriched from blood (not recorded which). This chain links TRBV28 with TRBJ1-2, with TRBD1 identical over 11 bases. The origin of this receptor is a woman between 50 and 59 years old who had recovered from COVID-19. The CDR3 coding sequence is TGTGCCAGCAGTACAAGGACAGGGGGCTTCGAGGGCTACACCTTC. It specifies CASSTRTGGFEGYTF.